This T cell receptor (beta chain) comes out of a study of shared clonotypes between healthy human individuals. On sorted subsets, replicate PCRs used about 0.2 ug DNA, or tens of thousands of T cell genomes. Using immunoSEQ multiplex PCR, the repertoire was profiled, and TCRdb retains in-frame clones only, with some absent. Found here are some 550,000 clones, more than 95% of them singletons; the top ten hold about 0.06%. Germline assignment: CDR1 SGHRS and CDR2 YFSETQ. Unmatched junction bases numbered 11, after V lost 4 bases and J lost 5 bases. The CDR3 consists of 17 residues. About this clone itself: Antigen unknown.

General study findings and limits: Depth of sequencing was expected to influence donor clonotype sharing. Large depth notwithstanding, sorted-subset sequencing proved incomplete by rarefaction. The sharing of 5% to 5.5% of naive CD4 clonotypes was seen across several donors.

The gene calls are TRBV5-1 and TRBJ2-2, with 10 bases aligning to TRBD2. This receptor was obtained from a woman aged 25 to 39 in good health. What was sequenced was naive CD4+ T cells sorted from blood. Specified subset: CD45RA+ positively selected. In nucleotides, the CDR3 is TGCGCCAGCAGCCATTGGGCTTCTAGCGGGAGTACCGGGGAGCTGTTTTTT. Its protein product is CASSHWASSGSTGELFF.